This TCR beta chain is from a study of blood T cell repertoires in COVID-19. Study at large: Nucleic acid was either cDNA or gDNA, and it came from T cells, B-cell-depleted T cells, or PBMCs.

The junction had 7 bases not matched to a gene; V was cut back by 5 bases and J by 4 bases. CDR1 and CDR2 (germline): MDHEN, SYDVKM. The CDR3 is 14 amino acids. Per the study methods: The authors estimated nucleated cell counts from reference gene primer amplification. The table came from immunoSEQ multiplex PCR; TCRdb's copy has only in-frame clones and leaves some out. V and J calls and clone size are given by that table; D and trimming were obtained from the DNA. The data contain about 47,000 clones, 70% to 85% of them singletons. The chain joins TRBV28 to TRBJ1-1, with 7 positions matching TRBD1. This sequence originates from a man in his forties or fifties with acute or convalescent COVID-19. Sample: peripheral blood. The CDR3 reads CASSAQGVGTEAFF. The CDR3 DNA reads TGTGCCAGCAGTGCGCAGGGGGTGGGCACTGAAGCTTTCTTT.